The 32 T cell receptor beta chains below come from one sample, sequenced in a study of regulatory T cells in long-lasting Graves disease. Building of the TCR beta libraries involved iRepertoire HTBI primers and Arm-PCR of CDR3 regions. One entry per CDR3 protein results from TCRdb running MiXCR on the multiplex PCR reads. There are about 420,000 distinct CDR3 sequences in the sample; around 15% occur only once, and about 23% lies in the top ten. Time point given: newly diagnosed GD, antithyroid drugs for less than 3 months. RNA extracted from PBMCs served as the sequencing template. The same data also went into a second study, on T cells in Graves' hyperthyroidism and ophthalmopathy.

This material consisted of peripheral blood mononuclear cells (PBMCs), taken at new diagnosis, from a patient treated with antithyroid drugs. The receptors shown here come from a woman younger than 35 with Graves disease.

This clonotype was counted at least ten times. The V and J genes are TRBV7-2 and TRBJ2-7; a weak D match, TRBD1 (5 bases). Trimming stripped 5 bases from V and 5 bases from J, with 10 bases between. Germline assignment: CDR1 SGHTA and CDR2 FQGNSA. The CDR3 is 12 residues long. The CDR3 loop reads CASSVPGNEQYF. CDR3 nucleotides: TGTGCCAGCAGCGTCCCAGGGAACGAGCAGTACTTC.

Comments on this clonotype: Here the CDR3 omits its conserved ending phenylalanine or tryptophan, so a read error is the likely source. The J gene is TRBJ2-7, the V gene TRBV6-5, with TRBD1 matching over 9 bases. The CDR3 covers 14 residues. The germline V gene has CDR1 MNHEY and CDR2 SVGAGI. The CDR3 is CASSWDRATYEQYS. As DNA, the CDR3 is TGTGCTAGCAGTTGGGACAGGGCCACCTACGAGCAGTACTCC.

At least ten counts were recorded for this clonotype. J is TRBJ2-1 and V is TRBV12-3 or TRBV12-4; 8 positions match TRBD2. V shed 4 bases, J shed 4 bases, and the junction held 9 bases outside the gene matches. The CDR3 extends over 16 amino acids. This CDR3 reads CASSSGWGGRYNEQFF. CDR3 DNA sequence: TGTGCCAGCAGTTCCGGTTGGGGCGGGAGGTACAATGAGCAGTTCTTC.

The chain is built from TRBV27 and TRBJ1-6; maybe TRBD1 (6 bases). The CDR3 length is 13 residues. V was shortened by 7 bases and J by 7 bases, with 11 bases between the two germline ends. Germline loops: CDR1 MNHEY, CDR2 SMNVEV (reference sequence). CDR3 protein: CASKNRENSPLHF. In DNA form, the CDR3 reads TGTGCCAGCAAAAACAGGGAGAATTCACCCCTCCACTTT.

Many counts were recorded for this clonotype. The J gene is TRBJ2-1, the V gene TRBV27; maybe TRBD2 (5 bases). Per the germline V gene, CDR1 is MNHEY and CDR2 is SMNVEV (reference sequence). V lost 4 bases and J lost 7, with 14 bases in between. The CDR3 contains 14 residues. DNA for the CDR3: TGTGCCAGCAGTTCTCCCTTAGGAGGAAATGAGCAGTTCTTC. Amino acids: CASSSPLGGNEQFF.

This clonotype was counted many times. The rearrangement joins TRBV5-1 to TRBJ2-1, with TRBD2 matching 8 bases. The CDR3 consists of 15 residues. Germline values: CDR1 SGHRS, CDR2 YFSETQ. The V segment lost 4 bases and the J segment 0 bases; nucleotides outside the gene matches: 3. CDR3: CASSMSGSSYNEQFF. The CDR3 DNA reads TGCGCCAGCAGCATGAGCGGGAGCTCCTACAATGAGCAGTTCTTC.

In its sample, this clonotype was seen once. The chain has TRBV9 and TRBJ2-3, with unresolved D. This CDR3 is 15 amino acids long. The germline V gene encodes CDR1 SGDLS and CDR2 YYNGEE. V lost 0 bases to trimming and J lost 8 bases, with 16 bases between them. CDR3 residues: CASSVGLKRMGTQYF. CDR3 nucleotide sequence: TGTGCCAGCAGCGTAGGTCTCAAAAGGATGGGTACGCAGTATTTT. Complete variable domain (other parts from reference TRBV9 and TRBJ2-3): DSGVTQTPKHLITATGQRVTLRCSPRSGDLSVYWYQQSLDQGLQFLIQYYNGEERAKGNILERFSAQQFPDLHSELNLSSLELGDSALYFCASSVGLKRMGTQYFGPGTRLTVL.

In this sample, this clonotype turned up many times. This chain links TRBV29-1 with TRBJ2-1; D not resolved. V shed 6 bases and J shed 2 bases, with 14 bases lying between them. This CDR3 is 14 amino acids long. Germline V gene data show CDR1 as SQVTM and CDR2 as ANQGSEA. The CDR3 loop reads CSVPPLVPYNEQFF. The CDR3 DNA reads as TGCAGCGTGCCCCCCCTAGTACCCTACAATGAGCAGTTCTTC.

The V gene is TRBV9, the J gene TRBJ2-5; 10 nucleotides align to TRBD2. The CDR3 length is 15 residues. The germline CDR1 and CDR2 sequences are SGDLS and YYNGEE. The V gene end was trimmed by 0 bases and the J gene end by 7 bases; junction bases not matched to a gene: 6. The CDR3 DNA is TGTGCCAGCAGCGTAGACCTAGCGGGAGCGGGGACCCAGTACTTC. Amino acids: CASSVDLAGAGTQYF.

This clonotype was seen a few times. The rearrangement links TRBV6-1 to TRBJ1-2, with 7 bases that match TRBD1. The CDR3 extends over 14 amino acids. Trimming at V came to 6 bases and at J to 7 bases, leaving 11 bases not matched to a gene. The germline gives CDR1 MNHNS, CDR2 SASEGT. This CDR3 reads CASREPGTVSGYTF. The CDR3 DNA follows: TGTGCCAGCAGAGAGCCCGGGACAGTTTCTGGCTACACCTTC.

J is TRBJ1-2 and V is TRBV7-9; 7 bases map to TRBD1. J gave up 8 bases and V 5 bases, and 8 bases lay outside the gene matches. Germline loops: CDR1 SEHNR, CDR2 FQNEAQ (reference sequence). CDR3 length: 13 residues. CDR3: CASSDGTVEGYTF. CDR3 sequence (DNA): TGTGCCAGCAGCGACGGGACAGTAGAGGGCTACACCTTC. Drawing the rest from reference TRBV7-9 and TRBJ1-2, the complete variable domain is DTGVSQNPRHKITKRGQNVTFRCDPISEHNRLYWYRQTLGQGPEFLTYFQNEAQLEKSRLLSDRFSAERPKGSFSTLEIQRTEQGDSAMYLCASSDGTVEGYTFGSGTRLTVV.

This rearrangement joins TRBV19 to TRBJ1-1; TRBD1 might be the D (5 bases). Germline V gives CDR1 LNHDA, CDR2 SQIVND (reference sequence). CDR3 size: 15 residues. The germline V and J ends were trimmed by 6 bases and 1 base, with 15 bases remaining between them. The CDR3 is CASSLEGRGNTEAFF. In DNA form, the CDR3 reads TGTGCCAGTAGCCTCGAGGGGCGGGGGAACACTGAAGCTTTCTTT.

This clonotype was seen more than once but under ten times. The chain combines TRBV5-1 with TRBJ2-1; TRBD2 matches at 16 bases. In germline, CDR1 is SGHRS, CDR2 YFSETQ. The trim removed 1 base at V and 5 bases at J, leaving 12 bases unmatched. This CDR3 comprises 20 residues. The CDR3 protein is CASSLRGTSGRGAFDNEQFF. The CDR3 DNA follows: TGCGCCAGCAGCTTGCGGGGGACTAGCGGGAGGGGAGCTTTTGACAATGAGCAGTTCTTC.

This clonotype has a count of ten or more. The chain joins TRBV12-3 or TRBV12-4 to TRBJ2-5, with D possibly being TRBD1 (6 bases). This CDR3 is built from 14 residues. Between the trimmed V and J ends, which lost 6 bases and 2 bases, there was a span of 13 bases. The CDR3 DNA sequence: TGTGCCAGCAGAAACTTCGACAGGCAAGAGACCCAGTACTTC. It is translated as CASRNFDRQETQYF.

This clonotype was seen many times. V gene TRBV29-1 combines with J gene TRBJ2-1, with D unclear. The CDR3 is 12 residues long. Trimming removed 2 bases at V and 3 bases at J, with 5 bases between. In germline, CDR1 is SQVTM, CDR2 ANQGSEA. Here the CDR3 reads CSVESFYNEQFF. For the CDR3, the DNA is TGCAGCGTTGAATCTTTCTACAATGAGCAGTTCTTC.

This clonotype was seen only once. The chain recombines TRBV6-1 with TRBJ1-5; 7 bases agree with TRBD1. V was pared by 6 bases and J by 8 bases, with 16 bases of the junction left unmatched. The CDR3 has 16 residues. Germline CDR1 reads MNHNS; CDR2 reads SASEGT. CDR3 amino acids: CASRTQGSEQNKPQHF. As DNA, the CDR3 is TGTGCCAGCAGAACACAGGGGTCCGAACAAAATAAGCCCCAGCATTTT.

This clonotype was found a few times. The rearrangement links TRBV9 to TRBJ2-7, with D possibly matching TRBD2 (5 bases). This CDR3 comprises 14 residues. Trimming took off 1 base at V and 6 bases at J, with 14 bases between the two ends. The germline V gene encodes CDR1 SGDLS and CDR2 YYNGEE. The CDR3 here is CASSVSQEAGEQYF. CDR3 nucleotide sequence: TGTGCCAGCAGCGTAAGTCAGGAGGCAGGCGAGCAGTACTTC.

This clonotype has a handful of counts. The chain carries TRBV5-1 and TRBJ2-2, with D perhaps matching TRBD1 (6 bases). V dropped 0 bases and J dropped 7 bases, with 10 bases sitting between them. The CDR3 loop spans 14 amino acids. Germline CDR1 is SGHRS and CDR2 is YFSETQ. CDR3 sequence: CASSLAGEIGELFF. The CDR3 DNA sequence: TGCGCCAGCAGCTTGGCAGGGGAAATCGGGGAGCTGTTTTTT.

This clonotype was detected many times. The chain carries TRBV3-1 and TRBJ2-5, with D perhaps matching TRBD2 (5 bases). The CDR3 spans 16 residues. In germline, CDR1 is LGHDT, CDR2 YNNKEL (reference sequence). V was clipped by 0 bases and J by 1 base, with 12 bases between them. For the CDR3, the DNA is TGTGCCAGCAGCCAAGATCGTCGGGGTTTCCAAGAGACCCAGTACTTC. Translating gives CASSQDRRGFQETQYF.

This clonotype was detected ten times or more. The chain couples TRBV28 to TRBJ1-5; no clear D. The CDR3 runs 15 residues. V was pared by 4 bases and J by 2 bases, with 12 bases between. Germline V gene data show CDR1 as MDHEN and CDR2 as SYDVKM. In nucleotides, the CDR3 is TGTGCCAGCAGTTCGGACCTATTCGGCAATCAGCCCCAGCATTTT. Protein sequence: CASSSDLFGNQPQHF.

The chain uses TRBV20-1 and TRBJ1-5, with a tentative D call TRBD1 (6 bases). The V end was cut by 3 bases, the J end by 4 bases, with 16 bases between. Germline V CDR1 and CDR2: DFQATT, SNEGSKA (reference sequence). The CDR3 spans 15 residues. CDR3 nucleotides: TGCAGTGCTAGTTCGGGGGCCGCCCTGAATCAGCCCCAGCATTTT. Translating gives CSASSGAALNQPQHF.

There are many counts of this clonotype. The rearrangement joins TRBV28 to TRBJ2-1, with TRBD1 matching 10 bases. This CDR3 region has 15 residues. Unmatched junction bases numbered 6, after V lost 6 bases and J lost 4 bases. Per the germline V gene, CDR1 is MDHEN and CDR2 is SYDVKM. The CDR3 DNA is TGTGCCAGCAGGCCCGGGACAGGGGTTTACAATGAGCAGTTCTTC. It specifies CASRPGTGVYNEQFF. Variable domain in full (rest from reference TRBV28 and TRBJ2-1): DVKVTQSSRYLVKRTGEKVFLECVQDMDHENMFWYRQDPGLGLRLIYFSYDVKMKEKGDIPEGYSVSREKKERFSLILESASTNQTSMYLCASRPGTGVYNEQFFGPGTRLTVL.

This clonotype was recorded many times. The V gene is TRBV2, the J gene TRBJ1-5, with 7 bases aligning to TRBD1. Germline CDR1 SNHLY, CDR2 FYNNEI. Unmatched junction bases numbered 3, after V lost 4 bases and J lost 9 bases. This CDR3 comprises 12 residues. The CDR3 region is CASSGQGRPQHF. CDR3 nucleotides: TGTGCCAGCAGTGGACAGGGTCGGCCCCAGCATTTT.

This clonotype was counted only a few times. The chain uses TRBV3-1 and TRBJ2-2; 13 nucleotides line up with TRBD2. CDR1 and CDR2 (germline): LGHDT, YNNKEL (reference sequence). V dropped 5 bases and J dropped 4; count of bases not matched to a gene: 10. CDR3 length equals 18 residues. CDR3 DNA sequence: TGTGCCAGCAGCACCTCCGGGACTAGCGGGACCGCCACCGGGGAGCTGTTTTTT. Protein sequence: CASSTSGTSGTATGELFF.

In this sample, this clonotype turned up a few times. CDR3 DNA: TGTGCCAGCAGTAGGACTAGCGGCATATTCACAGATACGCAGTATTTT. As protein: CASSRTSGIFTDTQYF. The chain carries TRBV6-1 and TRBJ2-3; 10 positions match TRBD2. The V gene end was trimmed by 5 bases and the J gene end by 2 bases; junction bases not matched to a gene: 7. Per germline, CDR1 MNHNS and CDR2 SASEGT. CDR3 size: 16 residues.

In nucleotides, the CDR3 is TGTGCCATCAGTGAGTCTCCTACAGTAGGCCAGGGCACAGATACGCAGTATTTT. Residues: CAISESPTVGQGTDTQYF. The chain recombines TRBV10-3 with TRBJ2-3, with unresolved D. This CDR3 comprises 18 residues. V was pared by 0 bases and J by 1 base, with 17 bases between. Germline V lookup: CDR1 ENHRY, CDR2 SYGVKD.

The chain combines TRBV6-2 or TRBV6-3 with TRBJ2-1; 9 positions match TRBD2. V was clipped by 5 bases and J by 5 bases; unmatched bases: 10. This CDR3 contains 16 residues. CDR1 and CDR2 from the germline V gene are MNHEY and SVGEGT. CDR3 amino acids: CASSEEVASGDNEQFF. As DNA, the CDR3 is TGTGCCAGCAGTGAAGAGGTCGCTAGCGGGGACAATGAGCAGTTCTTC.

A remark on this clonotype: Sequence at one end of the junction differs from germline and may be a read error. The genes are TRBV20-1 and TRBJ1-5; 7 bases are shared with TRBD1. The CDR3 has 14 amino acids. Germline lookup yields CDR1 DFQATT and CDR2 SNEGSKA (reference sequence). The DNA of the CDR3 is TGCAGTGCTAGAGATGTCCGACAGGGTTGGGCCCAGGATTTT. Translation gives CSARDVRQGWAQDF.

This clonotype was counted many times. Relative to the germline gene, one junction end is altered; a read error may explain this. The CDR3 spells CASSPTGGRGEQFF. The CDR3, as DNA: TGTGCTAGCAGCCCCACCGGCGGGAGAGGTGAGCAGTTCTTC. The chain combines TRBV7-7 with TRBJ2-1, with 7 bases matching TRBD2. Per germline, CDR1 SSHAT and CDR2 FNYEAQ (reference sequence). The CDR3 is made up of 14 amino acids.

This clonotype was seen at least ten times. The V gene is TRBV7-2, the J gene TRBJ2-1, with 7 positions matching TRBD2. The CDR3 loop spans 16 amino acids. Unmatched junction bases numbered 13, after V lost 5 bases and J lost 6 bases. Germline V gene data show CDR1 as SGHTA and CDR2 as FQGNSA. This CDR3 is CASSHGLAAGGNEQFF. CDR3 DNA: TGTGCCAGCAGCCACGGCCTAGCGGCCGGGGGCAATGAGCAGTTCTTC. The full variable domain, with the rest looked up from reference TRBV7-2 and TRBJ2-1, is GAGVSQSPSNKVTEKGKDVELRCDPISGHTALYWYRQSLGQGLEFLIYFQGNSAPDKSGLPSDRFSAERTGGSVSTLTIQRTQQEDSAVYLCASSHGLAAGGNEQFFGPGTRLTVL.

This clonotype was recorded at least ten times. The chain combines TRBV28 with TRBJ2-7; TRBD1 matches at 7 bases. V trimming: 2 bases; J trimming: 3 bases; junction bases outside the gene matches: 10. Germline assignment: CDR1 MDHEN and CDR2 SYDVKM. The CDR3 consists of 16 residues. CDR3 DNA: TGTGCCAGCAGTTTAACCCGGGACAGCGGATTCTACGAGCAGTACTTC. Its protein product is CASSLTRDSGFYEQYF.

CDR3 DNA: TGTGCCAGCAGCTGGACAGGGAGTGGCTCCTACGAGCAGTACTTC. This translates into CASSWTGSGSYEQYF. The gene calls are TRBV5-4 and TRBJ2-7, with 8 bases fitting TRBD1. CDR3 length equals 15 residues. The V and J ends lost 3 bases and 0 bases, in that order; junction bases with no gene match: 5. Germline CDR1 is SGHNT and CDR2 is YYREEE (reference sequence).